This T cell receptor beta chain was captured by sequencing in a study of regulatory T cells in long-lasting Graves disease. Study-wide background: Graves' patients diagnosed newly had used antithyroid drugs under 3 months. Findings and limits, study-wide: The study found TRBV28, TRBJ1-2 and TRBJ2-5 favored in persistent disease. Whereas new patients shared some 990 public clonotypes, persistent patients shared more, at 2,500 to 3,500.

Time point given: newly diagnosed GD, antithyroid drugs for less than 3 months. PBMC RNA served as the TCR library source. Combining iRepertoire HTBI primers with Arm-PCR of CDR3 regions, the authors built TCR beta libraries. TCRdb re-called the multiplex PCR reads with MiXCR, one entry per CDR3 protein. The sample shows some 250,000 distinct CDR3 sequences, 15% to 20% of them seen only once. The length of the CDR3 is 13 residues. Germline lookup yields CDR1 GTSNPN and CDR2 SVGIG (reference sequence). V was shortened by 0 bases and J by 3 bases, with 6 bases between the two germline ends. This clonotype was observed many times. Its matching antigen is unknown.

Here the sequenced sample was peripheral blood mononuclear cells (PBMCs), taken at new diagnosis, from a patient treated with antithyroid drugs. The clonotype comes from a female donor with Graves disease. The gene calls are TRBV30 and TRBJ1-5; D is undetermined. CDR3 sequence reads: CAWSVTANQPQHF. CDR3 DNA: TGTGCCTGGAGTGTAACAGCCAATCAGCCCCAGCATTTT.